The entry that follows covers one TCR beta chain sequence. This specimen belongs to a study of blood T cell repertoires in COVID-19. Study overall: Samples came from the United States, Italy and Spain, spanning acute and convalescent COVID-19. T cells, B-cell-depleted T cells, or PBMCs provided the cDNA or gDNA that served as material.

The protocol was immunoSEQ multiplex PCR, while the TCRdb copy is restricted to in-frame clones and leaves out a portion. The profile shows 200,000 to 300,000 clones, about 90% of them singletons. CDR1 and CDR2 from the germline V gene are SGHVS and FNYEAQ. The CDR3 is 18 residues long. Trimming cost V 3 bases and J 3 bases, with 20 bases left between them. The sample comprised peripheral blood. This clonotype was sampled from a woman aged 25 to 39 who had recovered from COVID-19. V usage is TRBV7-6 and J usage is TRBJ2-2; D may be TRBD1 (5 bases). This chain's CDR3 is CASSFPLQGTEDTGELFF. In DNA, the CDR3 is TGTGCCAGCAGCTTTCCCCTCCAGGGCACCGAGGACACCGGGGAGCTGTTTTTT. Based on the CDR3 plus reference TRBV7-6 and TRBJ2-2, the full variable domain is GAGVSQSPRYKVTKRGQDVALRCDPISGHVSLYWYRQALGQGPEFLTYFNYEAQQDKSGLPNDRFSAERPEGSISTLTIQRTEQRDSAMYRCASSFPLQGTEDTGELFFGEGSRLTVL.